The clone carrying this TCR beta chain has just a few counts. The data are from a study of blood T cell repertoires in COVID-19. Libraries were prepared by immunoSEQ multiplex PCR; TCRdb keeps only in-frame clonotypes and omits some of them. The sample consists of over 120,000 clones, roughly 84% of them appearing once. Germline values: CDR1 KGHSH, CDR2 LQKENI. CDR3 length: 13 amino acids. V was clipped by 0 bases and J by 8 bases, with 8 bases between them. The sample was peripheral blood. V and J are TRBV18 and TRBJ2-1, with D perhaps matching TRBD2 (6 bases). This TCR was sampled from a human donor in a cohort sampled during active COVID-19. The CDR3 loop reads CASSPPGGDEQFF. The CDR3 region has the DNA TGTGCCAGCTCACCACCAGGAGGGGATGAGCAGTTCTTC.